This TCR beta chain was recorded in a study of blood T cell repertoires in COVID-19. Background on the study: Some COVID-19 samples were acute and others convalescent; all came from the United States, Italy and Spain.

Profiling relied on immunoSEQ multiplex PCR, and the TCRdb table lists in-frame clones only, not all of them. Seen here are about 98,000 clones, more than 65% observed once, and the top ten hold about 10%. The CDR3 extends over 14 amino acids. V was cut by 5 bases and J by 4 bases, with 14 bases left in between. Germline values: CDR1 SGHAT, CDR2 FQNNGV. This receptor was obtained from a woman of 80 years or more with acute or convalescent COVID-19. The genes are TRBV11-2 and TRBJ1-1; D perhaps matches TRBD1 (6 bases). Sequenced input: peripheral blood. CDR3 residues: CASSRTQGSTEAFF. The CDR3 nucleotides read TGTGCCAGCAGCCGGACCCAGGGGTCCACTGAAGCTTTCTTT.